A single sample is the source of the 20 T cell receptor beta chains below, sequenced in a study of Graves' ophthalmopathy and Graves' hyperthyroidism. The sequenced template was RNA, covering the TCR beta CDR3 region. Investigators did first-round RT-PCR with HTBI primers, then second-round multiplex PCR. Via MiXCR, TCRdb re-called the multiplex PCR reads, giving one row per CDR3 protein. Of around 1.1 million distinct CDR3 sequences listed, approximately 35% are singletons. The sample taken for sequencing was peripheral blood or thyroid tissue (not recorded which). The receptors derive from an adult man with Graves' hyperthyroidism.

This clonotype was found many times. This chain links TRBV6-2 or TRBV6-3 with TRBJ1-2; possible D gene TRBD1, 5 bases. Germline-derived CDR1 and CDR2 are MNHEY and SVGEGT. The CDR3 contains 13 residues. Trimming pared 6 bases from V and 7 bases from J, leaving 15 bases between. The CDR3 loop reads CASRQPPGSGYTF. The CDR3 bases are TGTGCCAGCAGACAGCCTCCAGGGTCTGGCTACACCTTC.

The chain uses TRBV10-3 and TRBJ2-7; D ambiguous. V was clipped by 7 bases and J by 10 bases, with 5 bases between them. Germline V CDR1 and CDR2: ENHRY, SYGVKD. This CDR3 comprises 8 residues. The CDR3 loop is CAIKEQYF. Here the CDR3 DNA reads TGTGCCATCAAAGAACAGTACTTC.

This clonotype was seen ten or more times. The chain carries TRBV14 and TRBJ2-7, with unresolved D. The V end lost 1 base, the J end lost 0 bases, and 10 bases lay between the germline ends. From germline, CDR1 is SGHDN and CDR2 FVKESK. The CDR3 extends over 15 amino acids. The CDR3 DNA is TGTGCCAGCAGCCAAGTAAGGACGAACTCCTACGAGCAGTACTTC. As protein: CASSQVRTNSYEQYF.

On this clonotype itself: Since a much larger clone is just one base distant, this may be a read error. The V and J genes are TRBV20-1 and TRBJ2-7; either TRBD1 or TRBD2 may supply D (5 bases each). The germline CDR1 and CDR2 sequences are DFQATT and SNEGSKA (reference sequence). Trimming left V 6 bases short and J 6 bases short, with 21 bases between. This CDR3 spans 14 amino acids. The CDR3 sequence: CSAPAAAVTVEQYF. DNA of the CDR3: TGCAGTGCCCCCGCCGCAGCGGTGACAGTCGAGCAGTACTTC.

This clonotype was seen at least ten times. The rearrangement joins TRBV14 to TRBJ2-2, with 8 bases that match TRBD1. Germline V gives CDR1 SGHDN, CDR2 FVKESK. J lost 8 bases, V lost 4 bases, and 9 bases had no gene match. The CDR3 has 15 amino acids. As DNA, the CDR3 is TGTGCCAGCAGCCGTAGGACAGGGACGACGGGGGAGCTGTTTTTT. Protein sequence: CASSRRTGTTGELFF. The full variable domain, rest sourced from reference TRBV14 and TRBJ2-2, is EAGVTQFPSHSVIEKGQTVTLRCDPISGHDNLYWYRRVMGKEIKFLLHFVKESKQDESGMPNNRFLAERTGGTYSTLKVQPAELEDSGVYFCASSRRTGTTGELFFGEGSRLTVL.

This clonotype was detected many times. The chain carries TRBV19 and TRBJ2-2; the match to TRBD2 covers 7 bases. V trimming: 6 bases; J trimming: 7 bases; junction bases outside the gene matches: 2. The CDR3 runs 12 residues. Germline assignment: CDR1 LNHDA and CDR2 SQIVND (reference sequence). CDR3 sequence reads: CASRSGGGELFF. As DNA, the CDR3 is TGTGCCAGTAGATCGGGAGGCGGGGAGCTGTTTTTT.

The V gene is TRBV2, the J gene TRBJ1-1; TRBD1 aligns across 7 bases. Unmatched junction bases numbered 7, after V lost 7 bases and J lost 5 bases. Per germline, CDR1 SNHLY and CDR2 FYNNEI. This CDR3 is built from 13 residues. In DNA, the CDR3 is TGTGCCAGCAAAGAGGGGGCGCTGACTGAAGCTTTCTTT. Translated, it gives CASKEGALTEAFF.

The V call is TRBV5-6, the J call TRBJ2-5; D is ambiguous. The DNA end is a closer match to TRBJ2-1, so the J assignment may be wrong. CDR3 length equals 12 residues. Germline V lookup: CDR1 SGHDT, CDR2 YYEEEE. The CDR3 DNA reads as TGTGCCAGCAGCTTGGTCACCGGGGAGCAGTTCTTC. Its protein is CASSLVTGEQFF.

This clonotype came up a few times. This may stem from a read error, because a much larger clone lies one nucleotide away. The chain recombines TRBV14 with TRBJ1-1; D is unresolved. This CDR3 has 13 amino acids. Germline CDR1 SGHDN, CDR2 FVKESK. Trimming pared 4 bases from V and 4 bases from J, leaving 10 bases between. For the CDR3, the DNA is TGTGCCAGCAGCCCTGGGAGGACCACTGAAGCTTTCTTT. Protein sequence: CASSPGRTTEAFF.

This rearrangement joins TRBV7-7 to TRBJ1-6; a weak D match, TRBD1 (5 bases). This CDR3 is built from 11 residues. The ends were cut back, 5 bases at V and 15 bases at J, with 11 bases in the middle. Germline V lookup: CDR1 SSHAT, CDR2 FNYEAQ (reference sequence). CDR3 protein: CASSTGGGLHF. DNA for the CDR3: TGTGCCAGCAGCACCGGGGGAGGCCTCCACTTT. The full variable domain, rest sourced from reference TRBV7-7 and TRBJ1-6, is GAGVSQSPRYKVTKRGQDVTLRCDPISSHATLYWYQQALGQGPEFLTYFNYEAQPDKSGLPSDRFSAERPEGSISTLTIQRTEQRDSAMYRCASSTGGGLHFGNGTRLTVT.

The chain links TRBV19 to TRBJ2-5, with 7 bases aligning to TRBD1. The CDR3 is made up of 13 amino acids. Losses at the gene ends were 4 bases for V and 5 bases for J; bases not matched to a gene: 4. Germline V gene data show CDR1 as LNHDA and CDR2 as SQIVND (reference sequence). The CDR3 nucleotides are TGTGCCAGTAGTACTGCGGACAGGGAGACCCAGTACTTC. This codes for CASSTADRETQYF.

The genes are TRBV7-2 and TRBJ1-6; 9 bases are a match to TRBD1. The CDR3 covers 14 residues. Trimming cost V 1 base and J 11 bases; bases outside gene matches: 3. Germline values: CDR1 SGHTA, CDR2 FQGNSA. CDR3 protein: CASSLDGQGTPLHF. CDR3 coding DNA: TGTGCCAGCAGCTTAGATGGACAGGGGACACCCCTCCACTTT.

The gene calls are TRBV6-1 and TRBJ2-7; the match to TRBD1 covers 11 bases. Germline V lookup: CDR1 MNHNS, CDR2 SASEGT. V gave up 7 bases and J gave up 5 bases; unmatched junction bases: 4. The CDR3 is made up of 13 amino acids. CDR3 nucleotide sequence: TGTGCCAGCATTGGACAGGGGGCTGACGAGCAGTACTTC. This gives the protein CASIGQGADEQYF.

The rearrangement uses TRBV25-1 and TRBJ2-5; D is tentatively TRBD1 or TRBD2 (6 bases each). V shed 1 base and J shed 4 bases, with 13 bases lying between them. The CDR3 extends over 15 amino acids. Germline lookup yields CDR1 MGHDK and CDR2 SYGVNS. The CDR3 reads CASSESRGASETQYF. CDR3 DNA sequence: TGTGCCAGCAGTGAATCTAGGGGGGCGTCAGAGACCCAGTACTTC.

The J gene is TRBJ1-6, the V gene TRBV7-9; TRBD1 is a possible D gene (5 bases). The CDR3 runs 13 residues. Germline V gene data show CDR1 as SEHNR and CDR2 as FQNEAQ (reference sequence). V was trimmed by 5 bases and J by 8 bases, leaving 10 bases between them. In DNA form, the CDR3 reads TGTGCCAGCAGCCGATCCAGGGATTCACCCCTCCACTTT. As protein: CASSRSRDSPLHF.

This clonotype was recorded at least ten times. The V gene is TRBV20-1, the J gene TRBJ1-4; 7 positions agree with TRBD1. V dropped 4 bases and J dropped 7; count of bases not matched to a gene: 9. Germline V gives CDR1 DFQATT, CDR2 SNEGSKA (reference sequence). CDR3 length: 14 residues. This chain's CDR3 is CSANRDSRVEKLFF. The CDR3, as DNA: TGCAGTGCTAACCGGGACAGTCGAGTTGAAAAACTGTTTTTT.

The table lists this clonotype with many counts. The chain carries TRBV10-2 and TRBJ2-7, with D possibly matching TRBD2 (6 bases). Trimming left V 2 bases short and J 0 bases short, with 17 bases between. There are 17 residues in the CDR3. Germline V lookup: CDR1 WSHSY, CDR2 SAAADI. CDR3 DNA: TGCGCCAGCAGTGAGATCGGGGGACGTTCGGTCTCCTACGAGCAGTACTTC. This gives the protein CASSEIGGRSVSYEQYF.

The J gene is TRBJ2-5, the V gene TRBV6-6; the match to TRBD1 covers 8 bases. This CDR3 is 16 amino acids long. Germline V gives CDR1 MNHNY, CDR2 SVGAGI (reference sequence). Trimming at V came to 2 bases and at J to 2 bases, leaving 7 bases not matched to a gene. DNA of the CDR3: TGTGCCAGCAGTTACCGACAGGGGAGGCCTCAAGAGACCCAGTACTTC. This sequence encodes CASSYRQGRPQETQYF.

In this sample, this clonotype turned up many times. V gene TRBV7-2 combines with J gene TRBJ2-5; D remains unclear. Trimming removed 5 bases from V and 3 bases from J, with 10 bases in between. Looked up from germline, CDR1 is SGHTA and CDR2 is FQGNSA. The length of the CDR3 is 13 residues. CDR3 in DNA: TGTGCCAGCAGCCCGTACAATAAAGAGACCCAGTACTTC. Its translation is CASSPYNKETQYF.

In its sample, this clonotype was seen once. This chain links TRBV19 with TRBJ1-1, with D perhaps TRBD1 (5 bases). The CDR3 is made up of 16 amino acids. V lost 5 bases and J 5 bases, leaving 21 bases between the germline ends. In germline, CDR1 is LNHDA, CDR2 SQIVND (reference sequence). The CDR3 DNA reads as TGTGCCAGTAGTGGCCCCCAAGGCTCGGGACCAACTGAAGCTTTCTTT. Protein: CASSGPQGSGPTEAFF.